Only a few counts were recorded for the clone carrying this T cell receptor beta chain. This specimen comes from a study of patients and donors after allogeneic stem cell transplantation. TCRdb redid the calling of the RT-PCR reads with MiXCR, one entry per CDR3 protein. This table has about 410,000 distinct CDR3 sequences, 16% appearing once. The clonotype was recovered from a human donor who was either an allogeneic HSCT recipient or a stem cell or donor lymphocyte infusion donor (not recorded which). It is not recorded whose cells these are; they may come from a transplant donor. Sequenced input: blood, either unsorted or a sorted T cell fraction (not recorded which).

In nucleotides, the CDR3 is TGCAGTGCTAGAGATCTGACCGGGTCCCACGCCAATGAGCAGTTCTTC. This gives the protein CSARDLTGSHANEQFF. This chain joins TRBV20-1 and TRBJ2-1; D is unresolved. The CDR3 extends over 16 amino acids. Germline CDR1 is DFQATT and CDR2 is SNEGSKA (reference sequence). Trimming cost V 0 bases and J 6 bases, with 18 bases left between them.